The 18 T cell receptor beta chains listed next were all sequenced from one sample in a study of blood T cell repertoires in COVID-19. Measured with immunoSEQ multiplex PCR; TCRdb has only the in-frame clones, and not every one. Here the sample spans approximately 500,000 clones, 80% to 90% being singletons. Sequencing was performed on peripheral blood. The receptors stem from a human donor in a cohort sampled during active COVID-19.

The chain is built from TRBV30 and TRBJ2-2; 9 bases align to TRBD1. The CDR3 spans 13 residues. Trimming cost V 3 bases and J 6 bases; bases outside gene matches: 2. Germline V gene sequence: CDR1 GTSNPN, CDR2 SVGIG (reference sequence). In DNA, the CDR3 is TGTGCCTGGAGAGGGACAGGGTCCGGGGAGCTGTTTTTT. Translated, it gives CAWRGTGSGELFF.

The J gene is TRBJ2-2, the V gene TRBV5-1, with 8 bases lining up with TRBD2. The V segment lost 0 bases and the J segment 0 bases; nucleotides outside the gene matches: 1. Per the germline V gene, CDR1 is SGHRS and CDR2 is YFSETQ. CDR3 length: 16 amino acids. Here the CDR3 reads CASSLGGLANTGELFF. The CDR3 nucleotides are TGCGCCAGCAGCTTGGGGGGACTAGCGAACACCGGGGAGCTGTTTTTT. The full variable domain, completed using reference TRBV5-1 and TRBJ2-2, is KAGVTQTPRYLIKTRGQQVTLSCSPISGHRSVSWYQQTPGQGLQFLFEYFSETQRNKGNFPGRFSGRQFSNSRSEMNVSTLELGDSALYLCASSLGGLANTGELFFGEGSRLTVL.

This clone was counted between two and nine times. This chain uses TRBV6-2 or TRBV6-3 with TRBJ2-3, with 13 bases lining up with TRBD2. Germline loops: CDR1 MNHEY, CDR2 SVGEGT. The CDR3 totals 16 residues. V was clipped by 7 bases and J by 3 bases; unmatched bases: 7. CDR3 residues: CASTPGLAGATDTQYF. The CDR3, as DNA: TGTGCCAGCACCCCCGGACTAGCGGGAGCAACAGATACGCAGTATTTT.

This rearrangement joins TRBV4-3 to TRBJ2-1, with 8 bases matching TRBD2. Germline V CDR1 and CDR2: LGHNA, YSLEER. J lost 8 bases, V lost 0 bases, and 9 bases had no gene match. The CDR3 extends over 16 amino acids. In DNA form, the CDR3 reads TGCGCCAGCAGCCAAGAAGCAGCGGGAGTTTTGGATGAGCAGTTCTTC. It translates to CASSQEAAGVLDEQFF.

The DNA for the CDR3 is TGTGCCAGCAGTCCACCCGGACAGGGGGCGAGAAGTACCGGGGAGCTGTTTTTT. Encoded protein: CASSPPGQGARSTGELFF. This rearrangement joins TRBV6-6 to TRBJ2-2; the match to TRBD1 covers 11 bases. The CDR3 totals 18 residues. The germline CDR1 and CDR2 sequences are MNHNY and SVGAGI (reference sequence). The V and J ends lost 5 bases and 5 bases, in that order; junction bases with no gene match: 13.

This chain connects TRBV5-1 to TRBJ1-2; D perhaps matches TRBD1 (5 bases). Trimming removed 4 bases from V and 7 bases from J, with 20 bases in between. The CDR3 runs 15 residues. Per germline, CDR1 SGHRS and CDR2 YFSETQ. In nucleotides, the CDR3 is TGCGCCAGCAGCCCGGCGGGGGGTAGGAGAGGTGGCTACACCTTC. It translates to CASSPAGGRRGGYTF. Full variable domain (missing parts from reference TRBV5-1 and TRBJ1-2): KAGVTQTPRYLIKTRGQQVTLSCSPISGHRSVSWYQQTPGQGLQFLFEYFSETQRNKGNFPGRFSGRQFSNSRSEMNVSTLELGDSALYLCASSPAGGRRGGYTFGSGTRLTVV.

The chain uses TRBV6-6 and TRBJ2-7, with 9 bases identical to TRBD2. Looked up from germline, CDR1 is MNHNY and CDR2 is SVGAGI (reference sequence). The CDR3 has 16 residues. The V segment lost 0 bases and the J segment 0 bases; nucleotides outside the gene matches: 3. The CDR3 region has the DNA TGTGCCAGCAGTTACTCACGTAGCGGGAGCTCCTACGAGCAGTACTTC. This gives the protein CASSYSRSGSSYEQYF.

V and J are TRBV28 and TRBJ1-2; D call uncertain. Germline CDR1 and CDR2: MDHEN and SYDVKM. CDR3 length: 14 amino acids. Trimming stripped 5 bases from V and 7 bases from J, with 17 bases between. The CDR3 DNA reads as TGTGCCAGCAGTCTCCCCACAACAACAAGTGGCTACACCTTC. Encoded protein: CASSLPTTTSGYTF.

The chain has TRBV6-4 and TRBJ2-3; 7 bases line up with TRBD1. J was trimmed by 11 bases and V by 3 bases; bases with no gene match: 8. Germline lookup yields CDR1 MRHNA and CDR2 SNTAGT. CDR3 size: 13 residues. The CDR3 loop is CASSETGVKGQYF. In nucleotides, the CDR3 is TGTGCCAGCAGTGAAACAGGGGTTAAGGGGCAGTATTTT.

This rearrangement joins TRBV19 to TRBJ1-1; D not resolved. Germline V gives CDR1 LNHDA, CDR2 SQIVND (reference sequence). The CDR3 consists of 15 residues. Trimming shortened V by 4 bases and J by 1 base, and 13 bases separated the two germline ends. The CDR3 DNA reads as TGTGCCAGTAGTACCCCAGCGGTCTGGAACACTGAAGCTTTCTTT. The encoded protein is CASSTPAVWNTEAFF.

The chain's CDR3 is CASSLRESGYNEQFF. The CDR3 DNA is TGTGCCAGCAGCCTTCGGGAGAGCGGCTACAATGAGCAGTTCTTC. The rearrangement uses TRBV11-3 and TRBJ2-1; D perhaps matches TRBD2 (6 bases). V was trimmed by 5 bases and J by 3 bases, leaving 14 bases between them. CDR3 size: 15 residues. Germline-derived CDR1 and CDR2 are SGHNT and YENEEA.

CDR3 in amino acids: CASSYGLAGVSGANVLTF. Written as DNA, the CDR3 is TGTGCCAGCAGCTACGGACTAGCGGGAGTATCTGGGGCCAACGTCCTGACTTTC. The chain carries TRBV7-3 and TRBJ2-6; 13 bases align to TRBD2. Per germline, CDR1 SGHTA and CDR2 FQGTGA. The CDR3 has 18 residues. The V segment lost 4 bases and the J segment 1 base; nucleotides outside the gene matches: 4.

J is TRBJ1-6 and V is TRBV5-1; D is unclear. The V gene's germline CDR1 is SGHRS and CDR2 YFSETQ. Trimming took off 3 bases at V and 8 bases at J, with 12 bases between the two ends. The CDR3 has 14 amino acids. For the CDR3, the DNA is TGCGCCAGCAGCTCTAAGCTGGGAGATTCACCCCTCCACTTT. This translates into CASSSKLGDSPLHF. Full variable domain (remainder filled in from reference TRBV5-1 and TRBJ1-6): KAGVTQTPRYLIKTRGQQVTLSCSPISGHRSVSWYQQTPGQGLQFLFEYFSETQRNKGNFPGRFSGRQFSNSRSEMNVSTLELGDSALYLCASSSKLGDSPLHFGNGTRLTVT.

J is TRBJ1-1 and V is TRBV4-1; 9 nucleotides line up with TRBD1. V dropped 0 bases and J dropped 6; count of bases not matched to a gene: 8. CDR3 length: 16 amino acids. Germline CDR1 and CDR2: MGHRA and YSYEKL. The CDR3 DNA follows: TGCGCCAGCAGCCAAGAACGAGGGACAGGGATCGCTGAAGCTTTCTTT. It codes for CASSQERGTGIAEAFF.

The chain carries TRBV7-9 and TRBJ2-1; no definite D call. This CDR3 spans 13 amino acids. Per the germline V gene, CDR1 is SEHNR and CDR2 is FQNEAQ (reference sequence). The germline V and J ends were trimmed by 2 bases and 9 bases, with 11 bases remaining between them. The CDR3 sequence is CASSLSSGGEQFF. CDR3 bases: TGTGCCAGCAGCTTATCTTCTGGCGGTGAGCAGTTCTTC.

Only one count was recorded for this clone. V and J are TRBV7-2 and TRBJ2-5, with 8 bases that match TRBD2. V was clipped by 4 bases and J by 2 bases; unmatched bases: 9. The CDR3 runs to 16 residues. Germline V gene sequence: CDR1 SGHTA, CDR2 FQGNSA. The CDR3 loop reads CASSSKWSGGQETQYF. The CDR3 DNA is TGTGCCAGCAGCTCCAAGTGGAGCGGGGGACAAGAGACCCAGTACTTC.

This clone appeared once. The rearrangement links TRBV9 to TRBJ2-7, with TRBD1 matching over 8 bases. Germline CDR1 SGDLS, CDR2 YYNGEE. The V and J ends lost 4 bases and 3 bases, in that order; junction bases with no gene match: 9. The CDR3 loop spans 15 amino acids. This chain's CDR3 is CASSTSGTGLYEQYF. In DNA form, the CDR3 reads TGTGCCAGCAGCACATCCGGGACAGGACTCTACGAGCAGTACTTC.

This chain uses TRBV6-2 or TRBV6-3 with TRBJ1-1; 8 positions match TRBD1. Trimming took 5 bases from V and 5 from J; bases not matched to a gene: 10. The germline gives CDR1 MNHEY, CDR2 SVGEGT. The CDR3 extends over 15 amino acids. As DNA, the CDR3 is TGTGCCAGCAGTAACGTTCAGGGGGCAAGGACTGAAGCTTTCTTT. Translation: CASSNVQGARTEAFF.